This T cell receptor beta chain was observed in a study of cytomegalovirus exposure and HLA in healthy donors. The CDR3 is 16 residues long. Germline assignment: CDR1 SEHNR and CDR2 FQNEAQ (reference sequence). Findings and limits, study-wide: Reportedly, diagnosis of cytomegalovirus status by the classifier showed high specificity and sensitivity.

A note on this clone: Its antigen is as yet unknown. Mismatch with germline at one junction end may stem from a read error.

The PCR ran on 60 Vbeta and 13 Jbeta primers. Produced via immunoSEQ multiplex PCR; TCRdb's table is partial and in-frame only. The sample consists of fewer than 200,000 clones, approximately 70% of them appearing once. The receptor was isolated from a man aged 35 to 55 in good health and CMV-seropositive. The chain carries TRBV7-9 and TRBJ2-2, with D possibly matching TRBD1 (6 bases). Specimen: PBMCs. The CDR3 sequence is CSSSPDRTLVTGELFF. CDR3 nucleotide sequence: TGTTCCAGCAGCCCTGACAGGACCCTAGTCACCGGGGAGCTGTTTTTT.